This T cell receptor (beta chain) is drawn from a study of tumor-infiltrating lymphocytes in primary liver carcinoma. Unsorted whole blood served as the source of blood RNA, and germline DNA was extracted as well. At least ten counts were recorded for this clonotype. From around 530 ng of total RNA, TCR beta-specific cDNA was reverse-transcribed using a constant-region primer. Three nested multiplex PCR rounds, a slightly modified ARM-PCR method, built the TCR beta libraries. TCRdb redid the calling of the multiplex PCR reads with MiXCR, one entry per CDR3 protein. There are about 310,000 distinct CDR3 sequences in the sample; more than 55% occur only once, and about a sixth lies in the top ten. This clonotype was sampled from a woman in her twenties or thirties with primary liver carcinoma and hepatitis B virus infection. The sequenced sample consisted of peripheral blood.

In DNA, the CDR3 is TGTGCCAGCAGCCAAGCGGTAGGGTTCGGAGAGACCCAGTACTTC. It encodes CASSQAVGFGETQYF. The V and J genes are TRBV4-2 and TRBJ2-5; D is undetermined. This CDR3 region has 15 residues. The ends were cut back, 1 base at V and 4 bases at J, with 13 bases in the middle. Germline V lookup: CDR1 LGHNA, CDR2 YNFKEQ.